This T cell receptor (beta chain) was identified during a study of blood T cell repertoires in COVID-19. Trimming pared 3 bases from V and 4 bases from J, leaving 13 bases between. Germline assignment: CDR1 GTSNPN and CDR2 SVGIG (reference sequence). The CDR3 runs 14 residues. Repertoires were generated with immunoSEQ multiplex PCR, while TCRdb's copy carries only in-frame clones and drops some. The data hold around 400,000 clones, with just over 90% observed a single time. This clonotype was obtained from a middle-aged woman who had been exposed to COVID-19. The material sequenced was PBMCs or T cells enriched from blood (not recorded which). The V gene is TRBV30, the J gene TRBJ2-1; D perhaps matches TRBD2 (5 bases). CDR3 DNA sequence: TGTGCCTGGAGCACGGGGTCCCTATACAATGAGCAGTTCTTC. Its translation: CAWSTGSLYNEQFF.